This T cell receptor beta chain originates from a study of blood T cell repertoires in COVID-19. Study-wide background: Whether acute or convalescent, the COVID-19 samples came from the United States, Italy and Spain. PBMCs, B-cell-depleted T cells, or T cells were the source of the cDNA or gDNA that made up the material.

V shed 0 bases, J shed 0 bases, and the junction held 6 bases outside the gene matches. The CDR3 totals 18 residues. Germline V gene data show CDR1 as LGHDT and CDR2 as YNNKEL (reference sequence). In the original processing: Amplification with reference gene primers provided the estimates of nucleated cell counts. Data came from immunoSEQ multiplex PCR; TCRdb stores just in-frame clones and leaves some out. Clonal size and the V and J genes are those of that table, whereas D and trimming came from the DNA. The table lists some 190,000 clones, approximately 84% of them singletons. V and J are TRBV3-1 (or the pseudogene TRBV3-2) and TRBJ2-7; TRBD2 agrees at 12 bases. What was sequenced was peripheral blood. The TCR was taken from a woman in her 70s with active or convalescent COVID-19. The CDR3 coding sequence is TGTGCCAGCAGCCAAGATCGGCTAGCGGGAGGGAGCTCCTACGAGCAGTACTTC. Its translation: CASSQDRLAGGSSYEQYF.